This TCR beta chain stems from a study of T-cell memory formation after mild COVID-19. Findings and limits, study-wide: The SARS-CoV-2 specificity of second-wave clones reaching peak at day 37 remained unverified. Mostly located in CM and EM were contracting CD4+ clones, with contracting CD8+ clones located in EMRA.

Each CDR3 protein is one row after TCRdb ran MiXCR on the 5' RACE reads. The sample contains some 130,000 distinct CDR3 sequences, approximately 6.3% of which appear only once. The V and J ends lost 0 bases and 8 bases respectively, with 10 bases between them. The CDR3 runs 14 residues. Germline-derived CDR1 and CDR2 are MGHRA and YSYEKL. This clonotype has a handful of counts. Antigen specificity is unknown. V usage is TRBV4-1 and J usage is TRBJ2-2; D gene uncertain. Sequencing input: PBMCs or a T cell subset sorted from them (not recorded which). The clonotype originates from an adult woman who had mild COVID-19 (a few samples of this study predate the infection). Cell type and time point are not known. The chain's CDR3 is CASSQEAFRGELFF. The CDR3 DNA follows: TGCGCCAGCAGCCAAGAAGCATTTAGGGGGGAGCTGTTTTTT.